The 14 T cell receptor beta chains in this list originate from one sample, sequenced in a study of blood T cell repertoires in COVID-19. The method was immunoSEQ multiplex PCR; TCRdb's version includes in-frame clones alone and lacks a portion of them. The repertoire holds roughly 250,000 clones, with about nine tenths as singletons. The sequenced material came from PBMCs or T cells enriched from blood (not recorded which). All receptors derive from a woman younger than 45 with acute COVID-19.

The chain combines TRBV5-1 with TRBJ2-6; no definite D call. V lost 4 bases to trimming and J lost 0 bases, with 8 bases between them. The CDR3 sequence is 15 residues long. Looked up from germline, CDR1 is SGHRS and CDR2 is YFSETQ. The DNA for the CDR3 is TGCGCCAGCAGCCTTTACACCTCTGGGGCCAACGTCCTGACTTTC. Amino acid sequence: CASSLYTSGANVLTF.

The chain couples TRBV28 to TRBJ1-2, with D tentatively TRBD1 (6 bases). V dropped 8 bases and J dropped 5 bases, with 15 bases sitting between them. CDR3 size: 13 residues. Germline V gene lookup returns CDR1 MDHEN and CDR2 SYDVKM. The CDR3 nucleotides are TGTGCCAGCCGTCGGGTGGGGGCGTATGGCTACACCTTC. As protein: CASRRVGAYGYTF.

The gene calls are TRBV9 and TRBJ1-6; 9 positions match TRBD1. Germline values: CDR1 SGDLS, CDR2 YYNGEE. CDR3 length: 15 residues. Germline trimming cut 4 bases from V and 7 bases from J; bases unmatched to any gene: 6. CDR3 amino acids: CASSPGQGKNSPLHF. The CDR3 DNA sequence: TGTGCCAGCAGCCCGGGACAGGGAAAAAATTCACCCCTCCACTTT.

J is TRBJ1-5 and V is TRBV5-6; D possibly corresponds to TRBD1 (6 bases). Trimming took off 1 base at V and 6 bases at J, with 14 bases between the two ends. CDR1 and CDR2 (germline): SGHDT, YYEEEE. The CDR3 contains 15 residues. The CDR3 region is CASSLRGQGRQPQHF. The CDR3 region has the DNA TGTGCCAGCAGCTTGAGAGGGCAGGGGCGTCAGCCCCAGCATTTT.

This clone was seen only once. V is TRBV29-1 and J is TRBJ1-1; TRBD1 matches 12 bases. Germline V gene sequence: CDR1 SQVTM, CDR2 ANQGSEA. This CDR3 spans 14 amino acids. Trimming at V came to 4 bases and at J to 10 bases, leaving 10 bases not matched to a gene. The CDR3 reads CSVAVGGTGGPAFF. The CDR3 DNA reads TGCAGCGTTGCAGTGGGCGGGACAGGGGGCCCAGCTTTCTTT.

V gene TRBV13 combines with J gene TRBJ2-1; 10 nucleotides match TRBD2. This CDR3 is built from 15 residues. V dropped 3 bases and J dropped 3; count of bases not matched to a gene: 2. Germline lookup yields CDR1 PRHDT and CDR2 FYEKMQ (reference sequence). CDR3 nucleotides: TGTGCCAGCAGCTTTGGGACTAGCGTCTACAATGAGCAGTTCTTC. The encoded protein is CASSFGTSVYNEQFF. Looking up the rest from reference TRBV13 and TRBJ2-1 gives the full variable domain: AAGVIQSPRHLIKEKRETATLKCYPIPRHDTVYWYQQGPGQDPQFLISFYEKMQSDKGSIPDRFSAQQFSDYHSELNMSSLELGDSALYFCASSFGTSVYNEQFFGPGTRLTVL.

V is TRBV5-1 and J is TRBJ1-1; D remains unclear. V was pared by 0 bases and J by 7 bases, with 16 bases between. CDR1 is SGHRS and CDR2 is YFSETQ in the germline V gene. The CDR3 loop spans 15 amino acids. The CDR3 spells CASSLARGSVGEAFF. In nucleotides, the CDR3 is TGCGCCAGCAGCTTGGCCAGAGGCAGCGTAGGTGAAGCTTTCTTT.

The chain joins TRBV4-1 to TRBJ2-5, with D possibly matching TRBD2 (6 bases). Germline V lookup: CDR1 MGHRA, CDR2 YSYEKL. The CDR3 length is 14 residues. Trimming removed 4 bases at V and 4 bases at J, with 13 bases between. CDR3 sequence (DNA): TGCGCCAGCAGCCCCAGCGGCGGGGTAGAGACCCAGTACTTC. Amino acids: CASSPSGGVETQYF.

The V and J genes are TRBV28 and TRBJ2-5; no firm D call. V gave up 5 bases and J gave up 5 bases, with 15 bases separating them. The germline V gene has CDR1 MDHEN and CDR2 SYDVKM. This CDR3 region has 14 residues. The DNA for the CDR3 is TGTGCCAGCAGTCGAGGAGAGCCCCAGGAGACCCAGTACTTC. Translation: CASSRGEPQETQYF.

The chain couples TRBV20-1 to TRBJ1-2, with 8 bases aligning to TRBD1. Trimming removed 6 bases from V and 10 bases from J; junction bases left unmatched: 4. The CDR3 loop spans 10 amino acids. Germline CDR1 DFQATT, CDR2 SNEGSKA (reference sequence). The CDR3 loop reads CSAGTGHYTF. Here the CDR3 DNA reads TGCAGTGCCGGGACAGGCCACTACACCTTC.

V usage is TRBV18 and J usage is TRBJ2-3; the D is unclear. Germline V CDR1 and CDR2: KGHSH, LQKENI. Trimming left V 4 bases short and J 0 bases short, with 8 bases between. The CDR3 totals 14 residues. The CDR3 protein is CASSRAGSTDTQYF. CDR3 nucleotide sequence: TGTGCCAGCTCACGGGCAGGAAGCACAGATACGCAGTATTTT.

This clone turned up a few times. This chain joins TRBV7-8 and TRBJ1-4; TRBD1 matches at 9 bases. Per germline, CDR1 SGHVS and CDR2 FQNEAQ. The CDR3 runs to 15 residues. The junction had 4 bases not matched to a gene; V was cut back by 1 base and J by 7 bases. Written as DNA, the CDR3 is TGTGCCAGCAGCTTAGAGGGACAGGGTAGTGAAAAACTGTTTTTT. It yields the protein CASSLEGQGSEKLFF.

The V and J genes are TRBV7-2 and TRBJ2-1; TRBD2 aligns across 10 bases. The germline gives CDR1 SGHTA, CDR2 FQGNSA. The CDR3 is made up of 14 amino acids. V lost 0 bases, J lost 8 bases, and 1 base stayed unmatched. CDR3: CASSLAGTSDEQFF. CDR3 in DNA: TGTGCCAGCAGCTTAGCGGGGACTAGCGATGAGCAGTTCTTC.

The CDR3 spells CASRAGGSNYGYTF. In DNA form, the CDR3 reads TGTGCCAGCAGGGCAGGGGGAAGTAACTATGGCTACACCTTC. The J gene is TRBJ1-2, the V gene TRBV6-5; 7 bases align to TRBD1. The V gene's germline CDR1 is MNHEY and CDR2 SVGAGI. The CDR3 is 14 amino acids. After removal of 6 bases from V and 1 base from J, the junction contained 5 bases not matched to a gene.